These 24 T cell receptor beta chains share one sample of origin, sequenced in a study of PD-1 blockade in classical Hodgkin lymphoma. Sequencing was performed with immunoSEQ multiplex PCR; in TCRdb, only in-frame clones are kept and a portion is missing. This sample has around 30,000 clones; more than 85% occur once, and the top ten carry about 3.8%. Time point here: newly diagnosed, previously untreated cHL patient sample. The source material was peripheral blood mononuclear cells (PBMCs). The receptors stem from a human donor with classical Hodgkin lymphoma.

This chain connects TRBV5-1 to TRBJ2-3; D call uncertain. This CDR3 comprises 16 residues. The germline V gene has CDR1 SGHRS and CDR2 YFSETQ. V lost 4 bases and J lost 3, with 18 bases in between. The CDR3 protein is CASSLEGRVQTDTQYF. CDR3 nucleotide sequence: TGCGCCAGCAGCCTGGAAGGGCGAGTTCAGACAGATACGCAGTATTTT.

The J gene is TRBJ2-3, the V gene TRBV6-5, with D possibly being TRBD1 (6 bases). V was clipped by 4 bases and J by 4 bases, with 9 bases between them. CDR3 length: 13 amino acids. CDR1 MNHEY and CDR2 SVGAGI come from the germline V gene. The CDR3 here is CASSSTGSDTQYF. The CDR3 DNA sequence: TGTGCCAGCAGTTCAACAGGGTCAGATACGCAGTATTTT.

The gene calls are TRBV2 and TRBJ2-7, with D maybe TRBD2 (6 bases). Germline-derived CDR1 and CDR2 are SNHLY and FYNNEI. This CDR3 spans 14 amino acids. The V end lost 6 bases, the J end lost 1 base, and 13 bases lay between the germline ends. As DNA, the CDR3 is TGTGCCAGCAGAGGGGACTCCGTTTCCTACGAGCAGTACTTC. This sequence encodes CASRGDSVSYEQYF.

This clone was detected only once. This chain connects TRBV7-9 to TRBJ1-2, with D hard to call. The CDR3 spans 11 residues. CDR1 is SEHNR, CDR2 FQNEAQ, per germline (reference sequence). Trimming took 4 bases from V and 9 from J, leaving 9 bases between them. The CDR3 sequence is CASSSTLRYTF. For the CDR3, the DNA is TGTGCCAGCAGCTCGACCTTGCGCTACACCTTC.

This chain links TRBV6-5 with TRBJ2-1; perhaps TRBD2 as D (6 bases). This CDR3 region has 16 residues. Germline CDR1 MNHEY, CDR2 SVGAGI. V lost 3 bases and J 6 bases, leaving 18 bases between the germline ends. The CDR3 coding sequence is TGTGCCAGCAGTTATGGGACCGGGACTTTGATCAATGAGCAGTTCTTC. Translation: CASSYGTGTLINEQFF.

The chain uses TRBV21-1 and TRBJ2-7; whether TRBD2, the table's D call, matches the DNA was not checked. TRBV21-1 represents a pseudogene. The CDR3 is 11 amino acids. As DNA, the CDR3 is TGTGCCAGCAGCAAATCGCCTAGCGGGACCTTC. The encoded protein is CASSKSPSGTF.

This chain joins TRBV7-2 and TRBJ2-5, with 7 nucleotides matching TRBD2. The V gene's germline CDR1 is SGHTA and CDR2 FQGNSA. Trimming took 4 bases from V and 4 from J; bases not matched to a gene: 6. The CDR3 loop spans 14 amino acids. CDR3 nucleotides: TGTGCCAGCAGCTCTCGGTGGGGGGGAGAGACCCAGTACTTC. Translation gives CASSSRWGGETQYF.

This chain connects TRBV19 to TRBJ1-2; a weak D match, TRBD1 (5 bases). This CDR3 region has 13 residues. Trimming left V 2 bases short and J 5 bases short, with 9 bases between. CDR1 and CDR2 (germline): LNHDA, SQIVND (reference sequence). CDR3 residues: CASSINAGYGYTF. CDR3 nucleotides: TGTGCCAGTAGTATAAACGCAGGGTATGGCTACACCTTC.

The chain recombines TRBV4-3 with TRBJ1-1, with D unresolved. Trimming took 2 bases from V and 2 from J, leaving 3 bases between them. Germline CDR1 and CDR2: LGHNA and YSLEER. This CDR3 contains 12 residues. This CDR3 reads CASSQINTEAFF. The CDR3, as DNA: TGCGCCAGCAGCCAAATTAACACTGAAGCTTTCTTT.

The rearrangement joins TRBV7-2 to TRBJ2-7; perhaps D is TRBD1 or TRBD2 (5 bases each). From germline, CDR1 is SGHTA and CDR2 FQGNSA. V lost 0 bases and J 3 bases, leaving 15 bases between the germline ends. The CDR3 is made up of 16 amino acids. The CDR3 bases are TGTGCCAGCAGCTTAGCCGCCGGGGCCGGCCTCTACGAGCAGTACTTC. It is translated as CASSLAAGAGLYEQYF.

For this clone: One end of the junction is discordant with germline, which a read error may explain. DNA for the CDR3: TGTACCAGTAGTTCCCCTTGGTCCGGCATTGAAAAACTGTTTTTT. Encoded protein: CTSSSPWSGIEKLFF. The chain joins TRBV19 to TRBJ1-4; D is ambiguous. The CDR3 loop spans 15 amino acids. Per germline, CDR1 LNHDA and CDR2 SQIVND (reference sequence).

V is TRBV5-1 and J is TRBJ1-3; the D gene is possibly TRBD1 (5 bases). Germline V gene sequence: CDR1 SGHRS, CDR2 YFSETQ. This CDR3 contains 16 residues. V was shortened by 2 bases and J by 0 bases, with 12 bases between the two germline ends. Here the CDR3 reads CASSFQGSNSGNTIYF. CDR3 nucleotides: TGCGCCAGCAGCTTTCAGGGTTCCAACTCTGGAAACACCATATATTTT.

This clone was seen only a few times. The rearrangement uses TRBV19 and TRBJ2-1; tentative D call: TRBD1 (5 bases). This CDR3 has 13 amino acids. The germline CDR1 and CDR2 sequences are LNHDA and SQIVND (reference sequence). Trimming stripped 6 bases from V and 4 bases from J, with 10 bases between. The CDR3 nucleotides are TGTGCCAGTAGAACCGACAGTTACAATGAGCAGTTCTTC. It encodes CASRTDSYNEQFF.

The chain employs TRBV7-9 and TRBJ2-5; a possible D gene is TRBD1 (6 bases). Germline CDR1 SEHNR, CDR2 FQNEAQ (reference sequence). This CDR3 has 15 residues. Between the trimmed V and J ends, which lost 2 bases and 5 bases, there was a span of 15 bases. CDR3 nucleotides: TGTGCCAGCAGCTTAAGGGGGTCGCAAATGGAGACCCAGTACTTC. Residues: CASSLRGSQMETQYF.

This clone was picked up a small number of times. This chain links TRBV2 with TRBJ2-1; D might be TRBD1 (6 bases). V lost 6 bases to trimming and J lost 0 bases, with 12 bases between them. This CDR3 has 15 amino acids. Germline V gene data show CDR1 as SNHLY and CDR2 as FYNNEI. CDR3 loop: CASRPDRGSYNEQFF. The CDR3 region has the DNA TGTGCCAGCAGGCCGGACAGAGGCTCCTACAATGAGCAGTTCTTC.

The V gene is TRBV5-1, the J gene TRBJ1-3; 8 nucleotides line up with TRBD1. The germline CDR1 and CDR2 sequences are SGHRS and YFSETQ. The CDR3 loop spans 15 amino acids. Losses at the gene ends were 3 bases for V and 2 bases for J; bases not matched to a gene: 4. The CDR3 here is CASSSEGQAGNTIYF. Here the CDR3 DNA reads TGCGCCAGCAGCTCCGAGGGACAGGCTGGAAACACCATATATTTT.

J is TRBJ2-3 and V is TRBV7-2; D perhaps matches TRBD1 (5 bases). The germline V and J ends were trimmed by 1 base and 3 bases, with 14 bases remaining between them. CDR1 is SGHTA, CDR2 FQGNSA, per germline. CDR3 length: 16 amino acids. The CDR3 here is CASSLVGQAGTDTQYF. CDR3 nucleotides: TGTGCCAGCAGCTTAGTCGGACAAGCCGGGACAGATACGCAGTATTTT.

The chain uses TRBV11-1 and TRBJ1-3; D uncertain. V was shortened by 3 bases and J by 0 bases, with 3 bases between the two germline ends. This CDR3 comprises 13 residues. Germline loops: CDR1 SGHAT, CDR2 FQDESV (reference sequence). As DNA, the CDR3 is TGTGCCAGCAGCTTGGACTCTGGAAACACCATATATTTT. Translation: CASSLDSGNTIYF.

The V gene is TRBV28, the J gene TRBJ1-2, with TRBD1 identical over 7 bases. V dropped 6 bases and J dropped 0; count of bases not matched to a gene: 7. CDR1 is MDHEN, CDR2 SYDVKM, per germline. The CDR3 is 15 amino acids. Here the CDR3 DNA reads TGTGCCAGCAGCATCCAGGGACAGCCTAACTATGGCTACACCTTC. It specifies CASSIQGQPNYGYTF.

The chain links TRBV5-4 to TRBJ2-1; the D is unclear. This CDR3 is 15 amino acids long. The germline V gene encodes CDR1 SGHNT and CDR2 YYREEE (reference sequence). V was clipped by 3 bases and J by 1 base, with 11 bases between them. The CDR3: CASSSKRNSYNEQFF. The CDR3 DNA reads TGTGCCAGCAGCTCGAAACGCAATTCCTACAATGAGCAGTTCTTC.

This chain uses TRBV2 with TRBJ2-5; possibly TRBD1 or TRBD2 for D (5 bases each). Germline V gene sequence: CDR1 SNHLY, CDR2 FYNNEI. The CDR3 extends over 17 amino acids. V was clipped by 6 bases and J by 5 bases, with 25 bases between them. The DNA of the CDR3 is TGTGCCAGCAGGGAGGATCAGGACACAGGTAAGGTCGAGACCCAGTACTTC. This translates into CASREDQDTGKVETQYF.

The V and J genes are TRBV28 and TRBJ1-1; D uncertain. The CDR3 length is 14 residues. V was cut by 5 bases and J by 0 bases, with 10 bases left in between. CDR1 MDHEN and CDR2 SYDVKM come from the germline V gene. The CDR3: CASSPASMNTEAFF. The CDR3 DNA follows: TGTGCCAGCAGTCCTGCGTCCATGAACACTGAAGCTTTCTTT. Full variable domain (outside the CDR3, taken from reference TRBV28 and TRBJ1-1): DVKVTQSSRYLVKRTGEKVFLECVQDMDHENMFWYRQDPGLGLRLIYFSYDVKMKEKGDIPEGYSVSREKKERFSLILESASTNQTSMYLCASSPASMNTEAFFGQGTRLTVV.

The J gene is TRBJ2-2, the V gene TRBV28; 8 bases are a match to TRBD2. Trimming removed 2 bases from V and 2 bases from J; junction bases left unmatched: 4. The CDR3 loop spans 16 amino acids. Germline V gene lookup returns CDR1 MDHEN and CDR2 SYDVKM. CDR3 sequence reads: CASSLRTSGNTGELFF. Here the CDR3 DNA reads TGTGCCAGCAGTTTACGTACTAGCGGTAACACCGGGGAGCTGTTTTTT.

The V gene is TRBV5-1, the J gene TRBJ2-2, with 11 bases aligning to TRBD1. The germline V gene has CDR1 SGHRS and CDR2 YFSETQ. CDR3 length equals 17 residues. The junction had 12 bases not matched to a gene; V was cut back by 4 bases and J by 7 bases. The CDR3 nucleotides are TGCGCCAGCAGCCTAAACCCCGGGACAGGGGGTAACGGGGAGCTGTTTTTT. This gives the protein CASSLNPGTGGNGELFF.